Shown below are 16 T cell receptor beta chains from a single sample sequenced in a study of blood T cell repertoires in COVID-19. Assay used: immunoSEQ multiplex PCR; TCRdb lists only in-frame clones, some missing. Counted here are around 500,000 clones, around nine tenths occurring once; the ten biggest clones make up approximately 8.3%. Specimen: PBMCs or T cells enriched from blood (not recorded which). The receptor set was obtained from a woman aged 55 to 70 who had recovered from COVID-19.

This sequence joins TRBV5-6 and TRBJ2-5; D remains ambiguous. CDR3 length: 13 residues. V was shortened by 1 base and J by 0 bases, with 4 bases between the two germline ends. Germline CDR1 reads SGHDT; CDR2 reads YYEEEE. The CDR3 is CASSLNYQETQYF. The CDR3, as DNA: TGTGCCAGCAGCTTGAACTACCAAGAGACCCAGTACTTC.

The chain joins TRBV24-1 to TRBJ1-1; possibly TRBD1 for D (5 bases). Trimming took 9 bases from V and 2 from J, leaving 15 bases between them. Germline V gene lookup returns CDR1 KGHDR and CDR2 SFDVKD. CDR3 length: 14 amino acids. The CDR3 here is CATRGTGVNTEAFF. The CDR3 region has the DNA TGTGCCACCCGGGGGACGGGCGTAAACACTGAAGCTTTCTTT.

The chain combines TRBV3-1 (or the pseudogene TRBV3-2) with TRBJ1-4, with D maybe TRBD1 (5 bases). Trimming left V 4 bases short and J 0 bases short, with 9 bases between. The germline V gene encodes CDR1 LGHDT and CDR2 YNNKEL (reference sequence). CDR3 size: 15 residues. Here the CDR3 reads CASSLRDATNEKLFF. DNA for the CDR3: TGTGCCAGCAGCCTCAGGGATGCAACTAATGAAAAACTGTTTTTT.

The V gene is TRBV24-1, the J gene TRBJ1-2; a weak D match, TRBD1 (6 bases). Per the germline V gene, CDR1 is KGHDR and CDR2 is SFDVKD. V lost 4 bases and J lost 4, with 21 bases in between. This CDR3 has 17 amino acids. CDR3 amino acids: CATSDPTGPRGSYGYTF. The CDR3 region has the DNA TGTGCCACCAGTGACCCTACCGGCCCGAGGGGGTCCTATGGCTACACCTTC.

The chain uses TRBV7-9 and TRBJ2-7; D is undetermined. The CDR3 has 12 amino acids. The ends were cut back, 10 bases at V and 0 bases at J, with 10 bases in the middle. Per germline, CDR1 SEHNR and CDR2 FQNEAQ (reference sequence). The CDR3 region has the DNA TGTGCCACCTCCCTTGTCTCCTACGAGCAGTACTTC. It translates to CATSLVSYEQYF.

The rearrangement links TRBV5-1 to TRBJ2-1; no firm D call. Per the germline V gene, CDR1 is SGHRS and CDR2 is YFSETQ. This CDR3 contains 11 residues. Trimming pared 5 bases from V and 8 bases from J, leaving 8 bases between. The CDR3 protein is CASRSSDEQFF. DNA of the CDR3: TGCGCCAGCAGGTCGAGCGATGAGCAGTTCTTC.

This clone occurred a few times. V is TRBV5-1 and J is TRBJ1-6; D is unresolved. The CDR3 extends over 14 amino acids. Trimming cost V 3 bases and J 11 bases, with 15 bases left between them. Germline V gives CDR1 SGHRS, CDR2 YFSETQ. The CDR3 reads CASSSTTPGTPLHF. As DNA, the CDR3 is TGCGCCAGCAGCTCGACTACCCCGGGGACACCCCTCCACTTT.

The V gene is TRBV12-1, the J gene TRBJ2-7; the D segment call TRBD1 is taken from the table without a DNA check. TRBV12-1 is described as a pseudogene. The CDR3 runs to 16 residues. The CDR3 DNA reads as TGTGCCAGCAGCTTTAGTGGGCAGGAACCTTCCTACGAGCAGTACGTC. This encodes CASSFSGQEPSYEQYV.

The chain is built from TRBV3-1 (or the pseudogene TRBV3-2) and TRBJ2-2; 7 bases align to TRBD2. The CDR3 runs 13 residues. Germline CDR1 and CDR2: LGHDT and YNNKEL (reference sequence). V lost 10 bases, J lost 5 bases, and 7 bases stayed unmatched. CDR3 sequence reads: CATAERETGELFF. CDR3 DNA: TGTGCCACCGCGGAGCGGGAAACCGGGGAGCTGTTTTTT.

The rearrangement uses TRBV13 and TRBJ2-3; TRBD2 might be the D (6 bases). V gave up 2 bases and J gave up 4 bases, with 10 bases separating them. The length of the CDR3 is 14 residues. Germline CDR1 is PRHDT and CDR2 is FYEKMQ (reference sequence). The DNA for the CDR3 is TGTGCCAGCAGCTTACTAGCGACTGCAGATACGCAGTATTTT. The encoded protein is CASSLLATADTQYF.

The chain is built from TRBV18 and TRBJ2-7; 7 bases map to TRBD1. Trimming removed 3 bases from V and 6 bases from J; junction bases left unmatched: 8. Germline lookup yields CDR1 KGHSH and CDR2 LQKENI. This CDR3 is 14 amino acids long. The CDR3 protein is CASSPFGTAAEQYV. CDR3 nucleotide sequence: TGTGCCAGCTCACCGTTTGGGACAGCGGCCGAGCAGTACGTC.

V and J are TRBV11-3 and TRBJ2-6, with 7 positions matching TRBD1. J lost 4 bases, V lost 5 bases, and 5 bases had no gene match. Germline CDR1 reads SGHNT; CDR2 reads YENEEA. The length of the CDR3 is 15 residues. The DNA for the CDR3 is TGTGCCAGCAGCCCTCCGACAGGGGGGGCCAACGTCCTGACTTTC. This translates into CASSPPTGGANVLTF.

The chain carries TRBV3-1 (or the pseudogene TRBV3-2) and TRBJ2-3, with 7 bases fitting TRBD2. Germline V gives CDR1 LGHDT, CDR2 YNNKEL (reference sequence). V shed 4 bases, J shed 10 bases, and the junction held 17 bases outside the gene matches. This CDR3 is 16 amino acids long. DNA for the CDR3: TGTGCCAGCAGCCGAAGGCAGCGGGGAACCAGGTCGGCGCAGTATTTT. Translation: CASSRRQRGTRSAQYF.

CDR3 DNA: TGTGCCAGCAGCTCCGGGACAGGGGGCGTCACCGGGGAGCTGTTTTTT. Translation gives CASSSGTGGVTGELFF. J is TRBJ2-2 and V is TRBV9; TRBD1 agrees at 12 bases. With 4 bases clipped from V and 4 bases from J, the junction kept 5 bases outside the gene matches. Germline V gene sequence: CDR1 SGDLS, CDR2 YYNGEE. CDR3 length equals 16 residues.

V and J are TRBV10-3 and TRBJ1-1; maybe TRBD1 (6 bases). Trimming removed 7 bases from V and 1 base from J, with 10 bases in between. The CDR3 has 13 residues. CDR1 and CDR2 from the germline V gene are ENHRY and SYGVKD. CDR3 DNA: TGTGCCATCAATACAGGGACGAACACTGAAGCTTTCTTT. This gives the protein CAINTGTNTEAFF.

The CDR3 DNA is TGTGCCACCAGCAGGACTCTAGCGGGGGCTACAAATGAGCAGTTCTTC. It encodes CATSRTLAGATNEQFF. J is TRBJ2-1 and V is TRBV15; 10 positions match TRBD2. CDR3 length: 16 residues. CDR1 LNHNV and CDR2 YYDKDF come from the germline V gene (reference sequence). Trimming removed 3 bases from V and 7 bases from J; junction bases left unmatched: 9.